Below, one T cell receptor (beta chain) is given with its context. The antigen remains unidentified. The source of the sample is a study of PD-1 blockade in classical Hodgkin lymphoma. This CDR3 comprises 16 residues. CDR1 is SNHLY and CDR2 is FYNNEI in the germline V gene. Trimming removed 4 bases from V and 2 bases from J; junction bases left unmatched: 6. TCRdb keeps only in-frame clones here, not all; method: immunoSEQ multiplex PCR. Counted here are about 59,000 clones, around 90% occurring once; the ten biggest clones make up about 8.8%. Study-wide findings and caveats: Reported findings placed baseline TCR diversity lower in newly diagnosed patients (compared with healthy donors). Differences between repertoires have undefined causes, possibly disease activity or prior therapy.

After autologous stem cell transplantation all patients relapsed, and prior brentuximab vedotin exposure differed between cohorts. Best outcomes ranged across complete response, partial response and progressive disease. The starting material was peripheral blood mononuclear cells (PBMCs), obtained at baseline. The chain employs TRBV2 and TRBJ2-3, with 10 bases identical to TRBD2. This clonotype was sampled from a human donor with classical Hodgkin lymphoma. The CDR3 region has the DNA TGTGCCAGCAGTGGGACTAGCGGAATGCTCACAGATACGCAGTATTTT. This translates into CASSGTSGMLTDTQYF.